These 17 T cell receptor beta chains were sequenced from one sample in a study of CD8+ T cells in alopecia areata. Once RNA had been extracted, it was reverse transcribed into cDNA to act as the sequencing template. Using immunoSEQ multiplex PCR, the repertoire was profiled, and TCRdb retains in-frame clones only, with some absent. The table records 100,000 to 150,000 clones, about 50% of them present only once. This specimen was CD8+ T cells sorted from blood, taken at week 0. These receptors came from a human donor with alopecia areata.

The V gene is TRBV6-5, the J gene TRBJ1-2; D unclear. Germline V gives CDR1 MNHEY, CDR2 SVGAGI. This CDR3 is built from 12 residues. The ends were cut back, 11 bases at V and 0 bases at J, with 10 bases in the middle. CDR3 sequence: CACGPANYGYTF. The CDR3 region has the DNA TGTGCCTGCGGCCCAGCTAACTATGGCTACACCTTC.

This sequence joins TRBV29-1 and TRBJ2-5, with D possibly being TRBD1 or TRBD2 (5 bases each). Trimming cost V 3 bases and J 5 bases, with 13 bases left between them. The length of the CDR3 is 13 residues. CDR1 and CDR2 (germline): SQVTM, ANQGSEA. The CDR3 here is CSVDAGWGETQYF. The DNA for the CDR3 is TGCAGCGTTGACGCGGGTTGGGGGGAGACCCAGTACTTC.

The chain uses TRBV27 and TRBJ1-6; possibly TRBD1 for D (6 bases). CDR3 size: 13 residues. The germline CDR1 and CDR2 sequences are MNHEY and SMNVEV (reference sequence). Trimming took 10 bases from V and 11 from J, leaving 18 bases between them. The CDR3 coding sequence is TGTGCCACCCGGGGAGGGGGAGGGCCACCCCTCCACTTT. It yields the protein CATRGGGGPPLHF.

The chain carries TRBV29-1 and TRBJ2-6; 9 bases match TRBD1. Trimming took 7 bases from V and 0 from J; bases not matched to a gene: 10. CDR1 is SQVTM and CDR2 is ANQGSEA in the germline V gene. The CDR3 is 17 amino acids. The CDR3 coding sequence is TGCAGCGCCCTTGGGACAGGGAAACGCTCTGGGGCCAACGTCCTGACTTTC. Amino acid sequence: CSALGTGKRSGANVLTF.

The rearrangement links TRBV13 to TRBJ1-1, with D unresolved. V was cut by 0 bases and J by 5 bases, with 7 bases left in between. Germline CDR1 PRHDT, CDR2 FYEKMQ (reference sequence). This CDR3 comprises 13 residues. CDR3 loop: CASSLGGSTEAFF. The DNA for the CDR3 is TGTGCCAGCAGCTTAGGTGGGAGTACTGAAGCTTTCTTT. Filled out from reference TRBV13 and TRBJ1-1, the complete variable domain reads AAGVIQSPRHLIKEKRETATLKCYPIPRHDTVYWYQQGPGQDPQFLISFYEKMQSDKGSIPDRFSAQQFSDYHSELNMSSLELGDSALYFCASSLGGSTEAFFGQGTRLTVV.

The table lists this clone with a few counts. V usage is TRBV27 and J usage is TRBJ1-2; 8 bases align to TRBD1. This CDR3 region has 11 residues. The germline gives CDR1 MNHEY, CDR2 SMNVEV (reference sequence). Unmatched junction bases numbered 5, after V lost 11 bases and J lost 6 bases. CDR3 amino acids: CACGQGDGYTF. The CDR3 nucleotides read TGTGCCTGCGGACAGGGAGATGGCTACACCTTC.

A note on this clone: Other DNA sequences within the sample encode an identical CDR3. V gene TRBV30 combines with J gene TRBJ1-5, with D perhaps matching TRBD1 (6 bases). The CDR3 extends over 13 amino acids. Per the germline V gene, CDR1 is GTSNPN and CDR2 is SVGIG (reference sequence). V gave up 2 bases and J gave up 7 bases, with 12 bases separating them. CDR3 nucleotide sequence: TGTGCCTGGAGTCCGGACGGGGGCCAGCCCCAGCATTTT. It codes for CAWSPDGGQPQHF.

The table lists this clone with a few counts. The chain joins TRBV5-1 to TRBJ2-1; TRBD2 matches at 8 bases. Germline values: CDR1 SGHRS, CDR2 YFSETQ. This CDR3 has 15 residues. The V gene end was trimmed by 4 bases and the J gene end by 4 bases; junction bases not matched to a gene: 7. For the CDR3, the DNA is TGCGCCAGCAGCACATTCGCGGGGGGATACAATGAGCAGTTCTTC. Its protein is CASSTFAGGYNEQFF.

V usage is TRBV4-1 and J usage is TRBJ1-6, with 9 bases matching TRBD1. V trimming: 1 base; J trimming: 10 bases; junction bases outside the gene matches: 8. This CDR3 has 16 residues. Germline V gene data show CDR1 as MGHRA and CDR2 as YSYEKL. The CDR3 DNA follows: TGCGCCAGCAGCCAAGTCCGGGACAGGGAGCAATCACCCCTCCACTTT. This translates into CASSQVRDREQSPLHF.

This clone was seen a handful of times. The chain links TRBV5-4 to TRBJ1-2; 7 nucleotides line up with TRBD1. Germline V CDR1 and CDR2: SGHNT, YYREEE (reference sequence). The V and J ends lost 0 bases and 3 bases, in that order; junction bases with no gene match: 5. The length of the CDR3 is 15 residues. The CDR3 here is CASSLDRGFDYGYTF. CDR3 bases: TGTGCCAGCAGCTTGGACAGGGGTTTCGACTATGGCTACACCTTC.

This clone was observed a few times. The V call is TRBV10-3, the J call TRBJ1-6, with 9 bases fitting TRBD1. CDR1 and CDR2 from the germline V gene are ENHRY and SYGVKD. Trimming took 6 bases from V and 6 from J; bases not matched to a gene: 6. The CDR3 loop spans 15 amino acids. DNA of the CDR3: TGTGCCATCAGAAGACAGGGGGAAAGTAATTCACCCCTCCACTTT. It codes for CAIRRQGESNSPLHF.

The V and J genes are TRBV27 and TRBJ1-1; 8 bases are shared with TRBD1. With 2 bases clipped from V and 0 bases from J, the junction kept 5 bases outside the gene matches. Germline CDR1 MNHEY, CDR2 SMNVEV (reference sequence). The CDR3 runs 16 residues. The DNA of the CDR3 is TGTGCCAGCAGTTTAGGCCCAGGGGGCTTGAACACTGAAGCTTTCTTT. Translation gives CASSLGPGGLNTEAFF.

The chain has TRBV6-6 and TRBJ2-1; 15 nucleotides line up with TRBD2. The junction had 3 bases not matched to a gene; V was cut back by 5 bases and J by 7 bases. Germline values: CDR1 MNHNY, CDR2 SVGAGI (reference sequence). The CDR3 totals 15 residues. The CDR3 loop is CASSDGTSGGNEQFF. The CDR3 DNA follows: TGTGCCAGCAGTGACGGGACTAGCGGGGGGAATGAGCAGTTCTTC.

This sequence joins TRBV10-3 and TRBJ2-2, with 7 bases that match TRBD1. Germline V gene sequence: CDR1 ENHRY, CDR2 SYGVKD. After removal of 10 bases from V and 6 bases from J, the junction contained 11 bases not matched to a gene. The CDR3 loop spans 14 amino acids. This chain's CDR3 is CATTDRDRAGELFF. Written as DNA, the CDR3 is TGTGCCACCACCGACAGGGATCGAGCCGGGGAGCTGTTTTTT.

The chain uses TRBV2 and TRBJ1-4; unclear D gene. This CDR3 spans 13 amino acids. Per the germline V gene, CDR1 is SNHLY and CDR2 is FYNNEI. V was pared by 8 bases and J by 4 bases, with 11 bases between. The CDR3 nucleotides are TGTGCCAGCGGGAGGACCCTTAATGAAAAACTGTTTTTT. Its translation: CASGRTLNEKLFF.

This clone was seen just once. DNA for the CDR3: TGCAGCGTTTTAACCCACAGGGGATCAGGGGAGCAGTACTTC. Amino acid sequence: CSVLTHRGSGEQYF. This chain links TRBV29-1 with TRBJ2-7; TRBD1 agrees at 7 bases. The germline CDR1 and CDR2 sequences are SQVTM and ANQGSEA. CDR3 length: 14 amino acids. Germline trimming cut 5 bases from V and 7 bases from J; bases unmatched to any gene: 14.

This chain joins TRBV4-2 and TRBJ1-5; no definite D call. Trimming removed 0 bases from V and 5 bases from J, with 11 bases in between. Germline CDR1 reads LGHNA; CDR2 reads YNFKEQ. This CDR3 contains 15 residues. The CDR3 protein is CASSQDWAAYQPQHF. The CDR3 DNA reads TGTGCCAGCAGCCAAGATTGGGCAGCTTATCAGCCCCAGCATTTT.